Below are 11 T cell receptor beta chains sequenced from a single sample in a study of T cell repertoires in cytomegalovirus infection. Via MiXCR, TCRdb re-called the reads, giving one row per CDR3 protein. The data hold about 180,000 distinct CDR3 sequences, with roughly 17% observed a single time. Sequencing was performed on CD8+ T cells from PBMCs. The receptors shown here come from a human donor in good health (CMV status not recorded). Some clones in this sample may be carry-over from other donors' samples.

This clonotype was picked up a small number of times. The rearrangement links TRBV12-3 or TRBV12-4 to TRBJ2-1; possible D gene TRBD2, 6 bases. Trimming cost V 1 base and J 5 bases, with 12 bases left between them. The CDR3 is made up of 15 amino acids. In DNA form, the CDR3 reads TGTGCCAGCAGTTTAGGGGACTTCGCGGACAATGAGCAGTTCTTC. Amino acid sequence: CASSLGDFADNEQFF.

This rearrangement joins TRBV6-2 or TRBV6-3 to TRBJ1-1; 7 positions agree with TRBD1. V was clipped by 5 bases and J by 1 base; unmatched bases: 1. Germline CDR1 MNHEY, CDR2 SVGEGT. The CDR3 is made up of 13 amino acids. The CDR3 here is CASSHRGNTEAFF. In DNA form, the CDR3 reads TGTGCCAGCAGTCACAGGGGGAACACTGAAGCTTTCTTT.

The J gene is TRBJ2-7, the V gene TRBV20-1, with TRBD2 matching 10 bases. The ends lost 0 bases at V and 3 bases at J; junction bases unmatched: 5. The CDR3 contains 15 residues. Germline CDR1 is DFQATT and CDR2 is SNEGSKA (reference sequence). CDR3 nucleotide sequence: TGCAGTGCTAGAGATAGCGGGGGGATAGGCTACGAGCAGTACTTC. Translating gives CSARDSGGIGYEQYF.

This clonotype appeared a few times. The chain carries TRBV29-1 and TRBJ1-2; 10 nucleotides align to TRBD1. CDR1 is SQVTM and CDR2 is ANQGSEA in the germline V gene. The CDR3 totals 15 residues. The ends lost 2 bases at V and 3 bases at J; junction bases unmatched: 6. The CDR3 DNA follows: TGCAGCGTTGAAAAGACAGGGGGCAAGGACTATGGCTACACCTTC. This translates into CSVEKTGGKDYGYTF.

This clonotype showed up just a few times. J is TRBJ1-1 and V is TRBV15, with no clear D. CDR1 and CDR2 from the germline V gene are LNHNV and YYDKDF (reference sequence). CDR3 length equals 13 residues. V gave up 3 bases and J gave up 4 bases, with 9 bases separating them. CDR3 sequence (DNA): TGTGCCACCAGCAGCGAACCGGGCACTGAAGCTTTCTTT. Translating gives CATSSEPGTEAFF.

The chain has TRBV27 and TRBJ2-1, with 7 bases matching TRBD1. This CDR3 comprises 14 residues. Germline CDR1 is MNHEY and CDR2 is SMNVEV (reference sequence). The V gene end was trimmed by 3 bases and the J gene end by 12 bases; junction bases not matched to a gene: 11. CDR3 bases: TGTGCCAGCAGTTTTGGGCAGGGGGTTGACTGGCAGTTCTTC. Protein: CASSFGQGVDWQFF.

The rearrangement joins TRBV9 to TRBJ1-1, with D maybe TRBD1 (6 bases). The CDR3 spans 16 residues. The germline V and J ends were trimmed by 4 bases and 4 bases, with 20 bases remaining between them. The V gene's germline CDR1 is SGDLS and CDR2 YYNGEE. CDR3 nucleotide sequence: TGTGCCAGCAGCCCCCCGGAGACAGGTAGAAGCACTGAAGCTTTCTTT. Its protein is CASSPPETGRSTEAFF.

The table lists this clonotype with a few counts. The chain combines TRBV7-8 with TRBJ2-6; possibly TRBD1 for D (5 bases). CDR1 and CDR2 (germline): SGHVS, FQNEAQ. V lost 5 bases and J 0 bases, leaving 17 bases between the germline ends. CDR3 size: 18 residues. The CDR3 region has the DNA TGTGCCAGCAGCCAAGGCTCCGTGGGGCTCTCTGGGGCCAACGTCCTGACTTTC. Its translation: CASSQGSVGLSGANVLTF.

This clonotype has ten or more counts. At one of its ends the junction is not consistent with the germline gene, which may arise from a read error. V gene TRBV7-6 combines with J gene TRBJ1-4; D is unclear. This CDR3 spans 13 amino acids. Germline CDR1 and CDR2: SGHVS and FNYEAQ. CDR3 region: CASGFGSHEKLFF. CDR3 nucleotide sequence: TGTGCCAGCGGCTTCGGGAGTCATGAAAAACTGTTTTTT.

The chain couples TRBV6-6 to TRBJ2-1; 9 bases agree with TRBD1. This CDR3 has 14 residues. Germline-derived CDR1 and CDR2 are MNHNY and SVGAGI (reference sequence). With V trimmed by 6 bases and J by 7 bases, 7 bases remained unmatched. This CDR3 is CASSYRDRANEQFF. The CDR3 coding sequence is TGTGCCAGCAGCTACCGGGACAGGGCAAATGAGCAGTTCTTC.

The chain carries TRBV30 and TRBJ2-1; D may correspond to TRBD1 or TRBD2 (7 bases each). The ends were cut back, 4 bases at V and 4 bases at J, with 17 bases in the middle. The CDR3 covers 15 residues. The germline V gene has CDR1 GTSNPN and CDR2 SVGIG (reference sequence). The CDR3 coding sequence is TGTGCCTGGACCGTGACAGGGAGGGGATACAATGAGCAGTTCTTC. This sequence encodes CAWTVTGRGYNEQFF.